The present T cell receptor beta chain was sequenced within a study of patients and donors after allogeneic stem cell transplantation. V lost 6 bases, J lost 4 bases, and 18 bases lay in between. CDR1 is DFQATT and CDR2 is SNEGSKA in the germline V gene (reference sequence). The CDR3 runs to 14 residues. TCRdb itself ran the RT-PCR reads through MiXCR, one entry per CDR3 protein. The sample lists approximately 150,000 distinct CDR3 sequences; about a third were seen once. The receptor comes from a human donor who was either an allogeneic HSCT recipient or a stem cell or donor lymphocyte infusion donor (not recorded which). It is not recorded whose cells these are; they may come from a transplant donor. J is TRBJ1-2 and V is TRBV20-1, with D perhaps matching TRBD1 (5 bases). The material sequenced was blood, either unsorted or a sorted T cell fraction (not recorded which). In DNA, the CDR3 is TGCAGTGCCAACGAGCACAGGAGACCCTATGGCTACACCTTC. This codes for CSANEHRRPYGYTF.